The TCR beta chain described here comes from a study of blood T cell repertoires in COVID-19 (dated by TCRdb to 2019 to 2021). About the investigation overall: Samples from collaborators originated in the United States, Italy and Spain and spanned both the acute and convalescent phases of COVID-19. The samples were drawn from two sources: the first 160 participants of the ongoing ImmuneRACE study, and 950 to 1,500 subjects contributed by 6 global collaborators. HLA class I and class II types, where available, came from metadata supplied by the sample provider rather than from assay-based typing. The repertoires were made available in a free public database intended to serve as a resource for research on the immune response to SARS-CoV-2. The prospective study material was composed of cDNA or gDNA derived from T cells, B-cell-depleted T cells, or PBMCs. Sample metadata almost always included a de-identified subject ID, COVID-19 status, age in years and sex. The dataset comprised deeply sampled blood TCRbeta repertoires from subjects exposed to, actively infected with, or recovered from COVID-19.

One collaborating source in Seattle enrolled patients while the patients were actively infected and followed the patients over time throughout the course of disease. Whole blood was collected in K2EDTA tubes by collaborating institutions according to the institutions' own protocols. For TCRbeta analysis, collaborators shipped samples as frozen whole blood, isolated PBMCs, or DNA extracted from either of those sample types. TCRbeta CDR3 regions were amplified from genomic DNA using the immunoSEQ Assay, a bias-controlled multiplex PCR. Processing in the source paper ran as follows. Within the assay, amplification of reference gene primers was used to estimate how many nucleated cells each sample contained. To quantify the absolute abundance of each unique TCRbeta CDR3 rearrangement, sequence reads were collapsed and filtered. For each sample, productive Simpson clonality was calculated as the square root of Simpson's diversity index over productive rearrangements. Held by TCRdb, this immuneACCESS table contains in-frame sequences only and omits some clones. Under half of the omission traces to an unresolved V gene where checked; the cause of the rest is unknown. That table gives V, J and clone size, and the DNA gave D and trimming. A total of some 200,000 clones appear in this sample, approximately 87% of them only once. The top ten hold around an eighth of the sample.

The germline V gene (reference sequence) gives CDR1 as LNHDA and CDR2 as SQIVND. The CDR3 holds 13 amino acids from the cysteine to the phenylalanine. The DNA shown is the 39-base CDR3, in frame from base 1. Trimming takes 6 bases from V and 6 bases from J, and the germline ends sit 12 bases apart. With regard to this clone: Its specific antigen is unknown. No base qualities exist here, and no much larger clone lies one base off it.

On the study overall, not on this receptor specifically: The quantity of clinical and demographic metadata differed by source and by participant and was supplied without curation.

Recombination joined TRBV19 with TRBJ1-5, with the D gene call left open. The sequencing sample was made of peripheral blood. This sequence originates from a woman between 65 and 79 years old with COVID-19, enrolled during active disease. The CDR3 in this case is CASSTQSGQPQHF. DNA sequence: TGTGCCAGTAGCACCCAGAGCGGTCAGCCCCAGCATTTT.